The next 27 T cell receptor beta chains were all read from a single sample in a study of beta chain features in type 1 diabetes. Sequenced material consisted of expressed TCRB transcripts (all of the isolated RNA was reverse transcribed). The data were produced by immunoSEQ multiplex PCR, yet TCRdb's version contains in-frame clones alone and is incomplete. The top ten clones hold about 0.93% of a sample with around 280,000 clones, approximately 8% of them seen once. Source material: central memory CD4+ T cells from blood. Receptor source: a woman under 30 in good health.

The chain recombines TRBV19 with TRBJ1-6; maybe TRBD1 (5 bases). Germline V gives CDR1 LNHDA, CDR2 SQIVND (reference sequence). This CDR3 comprises 14 residues. The V and J ends lost 6 bases and 6 bases respectively, with 12 bases between them. The CDR3 coding sequence is TGTGCCAGTAGCTTCGGACATCTTAATTCACCCCTCCACTTT. It encodes CASSFGHLNSPLHF.

This CDR3 is CASSVGRGPTQETQYF. The CDR3 DNA follows: TGTGCCAGCAGCGTAGGGCGGGGGCCAACCCAAGAGACCCAGTACTTC. The genes are TRBV9 and TRBJ2-5, with D perhaps TRBD2 (7 bases). Germline V gene lookup returns CDR1 SGDLS and CDR2 YYNGEE. V gave up 0 bases and J gave up 1 base, with 13 bases separating them. The CDR3 is 16 amino acids.

This clone was seen a handful of times. CDR3 sequence reads: CASQLSGSGNTIYF. CDR3 nucleotide sequence: TGTGCCAGTCAACTGTCTGGGAGTGGAAACACCATATATTTT. The chain combines TRBV19 with TRBJ1-3; no clear D gene. V was pared by 8 bases and J by 3 bases, with 14 bases between. Germline CDR1 is LNHDA and CDR2 is SQIVND (reference sequence). There are 14 residues in the CDR3.

This clone was seen ten or more times. The sample has other DNA sequences that encode this CDR3 too. CDR3 sequence reads: CASSIEAGTDTQYF. In nucleotides, the CDR3 is TGTGCCAGTAGTATAGAGGCGGGGACAGATACGCAGTATTTT. The chain couples TRBV19 to TRBJ2-3, with TRBD2 as a possible D gene (6 bases). The CDR3 totals 14 residues. V shed 0 bases and J shed 3 bases, with 7 bases lying between them. The germline V gene has CDR1 LNHDA and CDR2 SQIVND (reference sequence).

In its sample, this clone was seen many times. V and J are TRBV28 and TRBJ2-3; D is uncertain. Per the germline V gene, CDR1 is MDHEN and CDR2 is SYDVKM. The CDR3 has 14 residues. Trimming left V 3 bases short and J 2 bases short, with 9 bases between. The CDR3 spells CASSFALITDTQYF. In DNA, the CDR3 is TGTGCCAGCAGTTTCGCCTTGATCACAGATACGCAGTATTTT.

Many counts were recorded for this clone. The chain carries TRBV9 and TRBJ2-2, with no clear D. With 4 bases removed from V and 0 bases from J, the gap between germline ends came to 10 bases. CDR1 is SGDLS, CDR2 YYNGEE, per germline. CDR3 length: 15 amino acids. The CDR3 region has the DNA TGTGCCAGCAGCACTCACTTCGCGAACACCGGGGAGCTGTTTTTT. Translation gives CASSTHFANTGELFF.

This chain joins TRBV6-5 and TRBJ1-1; TRBD1 matches at 10 bases. CDR3 size: 15 residues. The germline gives CDR1 MNHEY, CDR2 SVGAGI. After removal of 6 bases from V and 3 bases from J, the junction contained 7 bases not matched to a gene. The CDR3 sequence is CASRPPGQGYTEAFF. The CDR3 DNA sequence: TGTGCCAGCAGACCACCGGGACAGGGGTACACTGAAGCTTTCTTT.

V gene TRBV19 combines with J gene TRBJ2-1; 9 bases agree with TRBD1. Looked up from germline, CDR1 is LNHDA and CDR2 is SQIVND (reference sequence). This CDR3 is 14 amino acids long. The trim removed 10 bases at V and 7 bases at J, leaving 11 bases unmatched. The CDR3 DNA sequence: TGTGCCACCAACCCTGGGACAGGGAAGAATGAGCAGTTCTTC. The encoded protein is CATNPGTGKNEQFF.

At least ten counts were recorded for this clone. This rearrangement joins TRBV27 to TRBJ2-7, with 8 bases matching TRBD1. Germline CDR1 MNHEY, CDR2 SMNVEV (reference sequence). The CDR3 is made up of 14 amino acids. The V and J ends lost 3 bases and 5 bases, in that order; junction bases with no gene match: 6. The DNA for the CDR3 is TGTGCCAGCAGTTTCCCGGGACAGGTCGACGAGCAGTACTTC. Its translation is CASSFPGQVDEQYF.

Notes on this clone: Additional DNA sequences in this sample encode the identical CDR3. The chain joins TRBV18 to TRBJ2-5; D is unclear. Per the germline V gene, CDR1 is KGHSH and CDR2 is LQKENI. The CDR3 spans 13 residues. Trimming removed 2 bases from V and 0 bases from J, with 4 bases in between. As DNA, the CDR3 is TGTGCCAGCTCACCAACGGACCAAGAGACCCAGTACTTC. As protein: CASSPTDQETQYF.

The rearrangement joins TRBV7-6 to TRBJ1-1; 8 nucleotides align to TRBD1. The CDR3 runs to 14 residues. Trimming removed 0 bases from V and 5 bases from J; junction bases left unmatched: 2. Germline assignment: CDR1 SGHVS and CDR2 FNYEAQ. CDR3 DNA: TGTGCCAGCAGCTTAGCTAACAGGGGGACTGAAGCTTTCTTT. This encodes CASSLANRGTEAFF.

This chain links TRBV6-5 with TRBJ1-2, with no clear D. The CDR3 totals 12 residues. Trimming cost V 7 bases and J 0 bases, with 6 bases left between them. The germline V gene has CDR1 MNHEY and CDR2 SVGAGI. The CDR3 spells CASKEANYGYTF. Here the CDR3 DNA reads TGTGCCAGCAAGGAAGCTAACTATGGCTACACCTTC.

CDR3 loop: CASSLTRDGDTQYF. The DNA of the CDR3 is TGTGCCAGCAGCTTAACGAGGGATGGAGATACGCAGTATTTT. The rearrangement joins TRBV7-3 to TRBJ2-3; the D gene is possibly TRBD2 (5 bases). CDR3 length: 14 amino acids. V was clipped by 0 bases and J by 5 bases, with 9 bases between them. CDR1 and CDR2 from the germline V gene are SGHTA and FQGTGA.

This chain links TRBV11-1 with TRBJ1-2; no reliable D call. The CDR3 totals 14 residues. CDR1 and CDR2 from the germline V gene are SGHAT and FQDESV (reference sequence). Trimming pared 1 base from V and 3 bases from J, leaving 9 bases between. In nucleotides, the CDR3 is TGTGCCAGCAGCTTAGGTCTAACTGACTATGGCTACACCTTC. This encodes CASSLGLTDYGYTF.

This clone was picked up many times. The CDR3 region has the DNA TGTGCCAGCAGACGAACAGGGGGCGCCGGGTCACCCCTCCACTTT. This codes for CASRRTGGAGSPLHF. J is TRBJ1-6 and V is TRBV2; 9 bases align to TRBD1. CDR3 length: 15 amino acids. Trimming at V came to 6 bases and at J to 10 bases, leaving 10 bases not matched to a gene. Per germline, CDR1 SNHLY and CDR2 FYNNEI.

The chain recombines TRBV7-3 with TRBJ2-7; 12 bases align to TRBD2. The CDR3 extends over 17 amino acids. The V and J ends lost 2 bases and 3 bases, in that order; junction bases with no gene match: 8. Germline V CDR1 and CDR2: SGHTA, FQGTGA. The CDR3 DNA reads as TGTGCCAGCAGCTTATCCGATACTAGCGGGGGGCTCTACGAGCAGTACGTC. This translates into CASSLSDTSGGLYEQYV.

This clone has a handful of counts. This chain uses TRBV5-1 with TRBJ2-3; 8 bases are a match to TRBD2. V dropped 0 bases and J dropped 1; count of bases not matched to a gene: 1. The CDR3 contains 15 residues. In germline, CDR1 is SGHRS, CDR2 YFSETQ. The CDR3 sequence: CASSLDSGGTDTQYF. As DNA, the CDR3 is TGCGCCAGCAGCTTGGATAGCGGGGGCACAGATACGCAGTATTTT.

The genes are TRBV4-1 and TRBJ2-1; no firm D call. V lost 11 bases and J 4 bases, leaving 21 bases between the germline ends. CDR1 MGHRA and CDR2 YSYEKL come from the germline V gene. The CDR3 totals 15 residues. CDR3 nucleotide sequence: TGCGCCGGAGCGCTCGCGCTCTCCCCGTACAATGAGCAGTTCTTC. It translates to CAGALALSPYNEQFF.

The rearrangement joins TRBV7-2 to TRBJ2-3; D is perhaps TRBD2 (6 bases). This CDR3 is built from 17 residues. From germline, CDR1 is SGHTA and CDR2 FQGNSA. The V gene lost 4 bases and the J gene lost 4 bases, with 21 bases spanning the gap. CDR3 in DNA: TGTGCCAGCAGCTCGAAAAGCGGGTCTACAATGTCAGATACGCAGTATTTT. Translation: CASSSKSGSTMSDTQYF.

This clone came up many times. The genes are TRBV7-9 and TRBJ2-3, with a possible D match to TRBD1 (6 bases). The CDR3 loop spans 18 amino acids. The V gene's germline CDR1 is SEHNR and CDR2 FQNEAQ (reference sequence). Trimming removed 1 base at V and 0 bases at J, with 17 bases between. CDR3 residues: CASSLGSAGQPSTDTQYF. The CDR3 coding sequence is TGTGCCAGCAGCTTAGGATCCGCCGGACAGCCTAGCACAGATACGCAGTATTTT.

This clone was seen a few times. This chain links TRBV4-2 with TRBJ1-1; D not certain. The germline V gene encodes CDR1 LGHNA and CDR2 YNFKEQ. V was shortened by 0 bases and J by 1 base, with 9 bases between the two germline ends. This CDR3 region has 15 residues. The CDR3 DNA reads TGTGCCAGCAGCCAAGATGGGCAAGCGAACACTGAAGCTTTCTTT. Protein product: CASSQDGQANTEAFF.

V usage is TRBV27 and J usage is TRBJ1-1; the D is unclear. Trimming shortened V by 2 bases and J by 1 base, and 5 bases separated the two germline ends. Germline assignment: CDR1 MNHEY and CDR2 SMNVEV (reference sequence). The length of the CDR3 is 13 residues. Here the CDR3 DNA reads TGTGCCAGCAGTTTAACCCCGAACACTGAAGCTTTCTTT. Protein: CASSLTPNTEAFF.

The chain employs TRBV2 and TRBJ2-7; 7 positions match TRBD1. The CDR3 runs 12 residues. Germline-derived CDR1 and CDR2 are SNHLY and FYNNEI. V trimming: 5 bases; J trimming: 3 bases; junction bases outside the gene matches: 1. The CDR3 sequence: CASSRQGYEQYV. DNA of the CDR3: TGTGCCAGCAGTCGACAGGGCTACGAGCAGTACGTC.

There are a few counts of this clone. As DNA, the CDR3 is TGCGCCAGCAGCCAACAGGGGCGGAACGAAAAACTGTTTTTT. This sequence encodes CASSQQGRNEKLFF. This chain uses TRBV4-3 with TRBJ1-4, with TRBD1 as a possible D gene (6 bases). CDR3 length: 14 residues. Germline CDR1 is LGHNA and CDR2 is YSLEER. V lost 2 bases and J lost 8, with 12 bases in between.

Of note for this clone: This may be a read error, as it is one base from a much larger clone. The chain recombines TRBV7-9 with TRBJ2-7; weak D call: TRBD1 (6 bases). The CDR3 extends over 18 amino acids. Germline CDR1 SEHNR, CDR2 FQNEAQ (reference sequence). This CDR3 reads CASRLFPGRNEGDYEQYF. The CDR3 DNA is TGTGCCAGCCGCTTATTCCCGGGACGGAACGAGGGGGACTACGAGCAGTACTTC.

V is TRBV7-9 and J is TRBJ2-1; 13 nucleotides line up with TRBD2. The CDR3 is made up of 17 amino acids. CDR1 and CDR2 from the germline V gene are SEHNR and FQNEAQ (reference sequence). V gave up 1 base and J gave up 7 bases; unmatched junction bases: 7. CDR3 residues: CASSLVSTSGGLNEQFF. CDR3 bases: TGTGCCAGCAGCTTAGTCTCGACTAGCGGGGGGCTGAATGAGCAGTTCTTC.

The CDR3 reads CASSVGSVSSGNTIYF. CDR3 nucleotide sequence: TGTGCCAGCAGCGTCGGGAGTGTGAGCTCTGGAAACACCATATATTTT. The chain uses TRBV9 and TRBJ1-3, with D hard to call. Per germline, CDR1 SGDLS and CDR2 YYNGEE. The CDR3 covers 16 residues. With 2 bases removed from V and 0 bases from J, the gap between germline ends came to 12 bases.